A selection of T cell receptor beta chains follows, all from one sample in a study of glioma-infiltrating T cells after dendritic cell vaccination. The table came from immunoSEQ multiplex PCR; TCRdb's copy has only in-frame clones and leaves some out. The sample holds 90,000 to 110,000 clones, nearly 90% seen once. The sample in question was blood, obtained after dendritic cell vaccination. Receptor source: a human donor with glioblastoma. Both conserved end residues are part of each CDR3. Each record gives: clone size, V gene, CDR3 protein. Size is stated for part of the rows, as once, few or many counts, or as a class when the clone is expanded.

>few|TRBV19
CASSISGGFNYGYTF
>.|TRBV28
CASRRTGELFF
>.|TRBV2
CASTAGGSSYNSPLHF
>.|TRBV6-1
CASSRQGTGTQYF
>.|TRBV4-2
CASSRGTSAAGELFF
>.|TRBV5-4
CASSQGTSGVQETQYF
>few|TRBV10-3
CAISDGSYNEQFF
>.|TRBV2
CASSAAGQGNYGYTF
>.|TRBV11-2
CASSLSGRAADTQYF
>.|TRBV20-1
CSARDQEAFF
>few|TRBV5-5
CASSLGQGASQETQYF
>.|TRBV7-2
CASSSRTSGRTDTQYF
>.|TRBV11-2
CASSPGQWNYGYTF
>.|TRBV28
CASSSWDRGNYGYTF
>few|TRBV9
CASKAGPSGDTQYF
>.|TRBV19
CASSKSSGGQGNYGYTF
>.|TRBV11-3
CASSSPGLAEQFF
>.|TRBV27
CASSLGPDREDTQYF
>.|TRBV5-1
CASSSGTLGNTIYF
>few|TRBV11-2
CASSLTVTSGQETQYF
>.|TRBV15
CATSRDRGGVFF
>.|TRBV2
CASTDGGSNSYEQYF
>.|TRBV5-1
CASSLHGTGVPAEAFF
>.|TRBV30
CAWSTGQGATNEKLFF
>.|TRBV30
CAWRLDSSLSPLHF